Below, 22 T cell receptor beta chains from the same sample are listed, as sequenced in a study of post-analysis software for immune sequencing data. Antigens of these TCRs are unknown. Unique molecular identifiers were present in the TCR beta cDNA libraries. TCRdb re-called the PCR reads with MiXCR, one entry per CDR3 protein. The sample has some 260,000 distinct CDR3 sequences, 36% seen once. Whole-study results and caveats: The study found TRBV5-6, TRBV5-1 and TRBV20-1 among five TRBV segments more frequent in patients than controls.

Material: blood. Source of these receptors: a girl between 5 and 17 years old with multiple sclerosis.

This sequence joins TRBV28 and TRBJ2-1, with D possibly TRBD1 on 5 matching bases. The germline CDR1 and CDR2 sequences are MDHEN and SYDVKM. The CDR3 has 15 amino acids. The chain's CDR3 is CTGSFNQGRYNEQFF. CDR3 in DNA: TGTACCGGCAGTTTTAATCAGGGCAGGTACAATGAGCAGTTCTTC.

This chain uses TRBV6-2 or TRBV6-3 with TRBJ2-7; D unclear. The V end lost 3 bases, the J end lost 2 bases, and 2 bases lay between the germline ends. The V gene's germline CDR1 is MNHEY and CDR2 SVGEGT. The CDR3 contains 11 residues. DNA for the CDR3: TGTGCCAGCAGTTATCCCTACGAGCAGTACTTC. Its protein product is CASSYPYEQYF.

This clonotype was picked up many times. The chain carries TRBV18 and TRBJ2-4, with 9 bases aligning to TRBD2. The V and J ends lost 8 bases and 1 base, in that order; junction bases with no gene match: 3. Germline V gives CDR1 KGHSH, CDR2 LQKENI. There are 14 residues in the CDR3. CDR3 bases: TGTGCCAGCCAGACTAGCGGTGCCAAAAACATTCAGTACTTC. This encodes CASQTSGAKNIQYF.

The genes are TRBV12-3 or TRBV12-4 and TRBJ1-1; perhaps TRBD1 as D (5 bases). The CDR3 sequence is 14 residues long. V was pared by 2 bases and J by 6 bases, with 13 bases between. CDR3 sequence: CASSLLMWGAEAFF. The CDR3 DNA follows: TGTGCCAGCAGTTTATTGATGTGGGGGGCTGAAGCTTTCTTT.

The chain links TRBV29-1 to TRBJ1-5; no reliable D call. This CDR3 is built from 12 residues. V was shortened by 5 bases and J by 3 bases, with 8 bases between the two germline ends. Germline V gene lookup returns CDR1 SQVTM and CDR2 ANQGSEA. Here the CDR3 reads CSVSGPNQPQHF. The CDR3 DNA reads as TGCAGCGTTTCGGGTCCCAATCAGCCCCAGCATTTT.

As for this clonotype: This clone may be a read error of a much larger clone one base away. The CDR3 here is CASSLGTTSTDTQYF. CDR3 in DNA: TGCGCCAGCAGCTTGGGTACTACTAGCACAGATACGCAGTATTTT. The rearrangement links TRBV5-1 to TRBJ2-3; D call uncertain. V was clipped by 0 bases and J by 0 bases, with 8 bases between them. Germline lookup yields CDR1 SGHRS and CDR2 YFSETQ. The CDR3 is 15 amino acids.

A note on this clonotype: Relative to the germline gene, one junction end is altered; a read error may explain this. The chain uses TRBV14 and TRBJ2-3, with 9 bases aligning to TRBD2. The V gene's germline CDR1 is SGHDN and CDR2 FVKESK. The CDR3 loop spans 15 amino acids. The CDR3 coding sequence is TGTACCAGCAGCCCTAGCGGGATTAGCACAGATACGCAGTATTTT. It yields the protein CTSSPSGISTDTQYF. The whole variable domain, filled in from reference TRBV14 and TRBJ2-3, reads EAGVTQFPSHSVIEKGQTVTLRCDPISGHDNLYWYRRVMGKEIKFLLHFVKESKQDESGMPNNRFLAERTGGTYSTLKVQPAELEDSGVYFCTSSPSGISTDTQYFGPGTRLTVL.

This chain connects TRBV20-1 to TRBJ2-2; possibly TRBD1 or TRBD2 for D (5 bases each). In germline, CDR1 is DFQATT, CDR2 SNEGSKA (reference sequence). Between the trimmed V and J ends, which lost 4 bases and 9 bases, there was a span of 24 bases. This CDR3 comprises 16 residues. This CDR3 reads CSAKDELRGTRRELFF. CDR3 nucleotide sequence: TGCAGTGCTAAAGATGAGTTAAGAGGGACCCGCCGGGAGCTGTTTTTT.

This clonotype was detected ten times or more. This rearrangement joins TRBV7-8 to TRBJ1-5; a possible D gene is TRBD1 (5 bases). The CDR3 is 16 residues long. V lost 6 bases and J lost 1, with 16 bases in between. The germline gives CDR1 SGHVS, CDR2 FQNEAQ. The CDR3 nucleotides read TGTGCCAGCAGGCGAGGTGGGGGTGGAAGCAATCAGCCCCAGCATTTT. The encoded protein is CASRRGGGGSNQPQHF.

The sample holds a few counts of this clonotype. J is TRBJ2-1 and V is TRBV29-1; D tentatively reads TRBD1 or TRBD2 (5 bases each). V shed 7 bases and J shed 7 bases, with 20 bases lying between them. Germline values: CDR1 SQVTM, CDR2 ANQGSEA. The CDR3 covers 14 residues. CDR3 sequence reads: CSAAIGTQGNEQFF. DNA for the CDR3: TGCAGCGCCGCGATCGGGACCCAGGGAAATGAGCAGTTCTTC.

This clonotype appeared a few times. The chain recombines TRBV15 with TRBJ2-5, with D possibly matching TRBD2 (6 bases). Germline V lookup: CDR1 LNHNV, CDR2 YYDKDF (reference sequence). This CDR3 is 13 amino acids long. Deletions cut 1 base from V and 11 bases from J, with 14 bases between. The CDR3 sequence: CATSRAGVGEQYF. The CDR3 coding sequence is TGTGCCACCAGCAGAGCGGGAGTTGGTGAGCAGTACTTC.

A single count supports this clonotype. The chain recombines TRBV2 with TRBJ2-1; D unclear. The CDR3 has 10 amino acids. CDR1 and CDR2 from the germline V gene are SNHLY and FYNNEI. The V end lost 2 bases, the J end lost 15 bases, and 8 bases lay between the germline ends. CDR3 DNA sequence: TGTGCCAGCAGTGAACCCCTCCTGTTCTTC. Encoded protein: CASSEPLLFF.

The J gene is TRBJ2-1, the V gene TRBV5-5; 7 positions match TRBD2. Germline V gene lookup returns CDR1 SGHKS and CDR2 YYEKEE (reference sequence). V trimming: 2 bases; J trimming: 14 bases; junction bases outside the gene matches: 4. The CDR3 sequence is 11 residues long. The CDR3 nucleotides are TGTGCCAGCAGCTTCCCCCGGGGGGAGTTCTTC. It translates to CASSFPRGEFF.

The V call is TRBV5-1, the J call TRBJ1-2; D unresolved. V lost 0 bases and J 6 bases, leaving 9 bases between the germline ends. The CDR3 runs to 13 residues. The germline V gene encodes CDR1 SGHRS and CDR2 YFSETQ. CDR3 nucleotides: TGCGCCAGCAGCTTGGACGTAAAGAATGGCTACACCTTC. It specifies CASSLDVKNGYTF.

A note on this clonotype: The junction differs from germline at one of its ends, possibly a read error. V usage is TRBV7-2 and J usage is TRBJ2-2; D may be TRBD2 (5 bases). Germline CDR1 and CDR2: SGHTA and FQGNSA. The CDR3 is 16 amino acids. DNA for the CDR3: TGTGCCAGCAGCCCACGGCGGAGATCGAACACCGGGGAGCGGTTTTTT. Amino acid sequence: CASSPRRRSNTGERFF.

This clonotype was recorded at least ten times. The V call is TRBV6-2 or TRBV6-3, the J call TRBJ2-1, with TRBD2 matching 8 bases. J gave up 3 bases and V 6 bases, and 13 bases lay outside the gene matches. The V gene's germline CDR1 is MNHEY and CDR2 SVGEGT. This CDR3 comprises 17 residues. In DNA form, the CDR3 reads TGTGCCAGCAGACGACCTACCGGGGGGGTGATCTACAATGAGCAGTTCTTC. Protein: CASRRPTGGVIYNEQFF.

This clonotype was counted many times. J is TRBJ2-3 and V is TRBV12-3 or TRBV12-4; 7 bases are shared with TRBD2. Germline trimming cut 5 bases from V and 8 bases from J; bases unmatched to any gene: 13. The CDR3 is 15 amino acids. CDR3 nucleotide sequence: TGTGCCAGCAGTCGAGAAGCGGGGCGGCTGGTTACGCAGTATTTT. Residues: CASSREAGRLVTQYF.

This clonotype occurred many times. The chain recombines TRBV2 with TRBJ2-7; 10 positions match TRBD1. This CDR3 is 12 amino acids long. V was pared by 11 bases and J by 2 bases, with 3 bases of the junction left unmatched. CDR1 SNHLY and CDR2 FYNNEI come from the germline V gene. CDR3 amino acids: CAGGTGAYEQYF. The DNA of the CDR3 is TGTGCCGGCGGGACAGGGGCCTACGAGCAGTACTTC.

This clonotype was detected many times. The chain joins TRBV6-2 or TRBV6-3 to TRBJ2-1; 9 bases are a match to TRBD2. The CDR3 is made up of 15 amino acids. Germline V gene lookup returns CDR1 MNHEY and CDR2 SVGEGT. V gave up 7 bases and J gave up 8 bases; unmatched junction bases: 12. The CDR3 nucleotides read TGTGCCAGCACCATTCGCGGGGGGGCCAGCGATGAGCAGTTCTTC. This translates into CASTIRGGASDEQFF.

This clonotype was detected only a few times. The chain is built from TRBV28 and TRBJ2-7, with no clear D. The DNA end lines up better with TRBJ2-5; the J call may be wrong. The germline gives CDR1 MDHEN, CDR2 SYDVKM. The CDR3 runs to 15 residues. CDR3 nucleotide sequence: TGTGCCAGCAGTTTTGGGCAGGTTGACCGAGAGACCCAGTACTTC. It encodes CASSFGQVDRETQYF.

There are many counts of this clonotype. The chain carries TRBV12-3 or TRBV12-4 and TRBJ1-5; D is unresolved. V lost 6 bases and J lost 3, with 15 bases in between. The CDR3 loop spans 15 amino acids. This CDR3 is CASSPSTGNNQPQHF. The CDR3, as DNA: TGTGCCAGCAGCCCGTCGACTGGAAACAATCAGCCCCAGCATTTT.

In this sample, this clonotype turned up many times. CDR3 sequence: CASSATNTPLNYGYTF. Here the CDR3 DNA reads TGTGCCAGCAGCGCGACCAACACACCCCTTAACTATGGCTACACCTTC. The chain couples TRBV9 to TRBJ1-2; no clear D. The V and J ends lost 3 bases and 1 base respectively, with 16 bases between them. The germline CDR1 and CDR2 sequences are SGDLS and YYNGEE. The CDR3 consists of 16 residues.